This entry is about one TCR beta chain. It lacks a known antigen. Within one base of it there is no much larger clone, and no base qualities were kept. TCR CDR3 regions were amplified from genomic DNA by multiplex PCR using the deep immunoSEQ assay. Genomic DNA extracted from each cell subset was distributed evenly over all wells of several immunoSEQ 96-well plates, and each plate served as one replicate. Each replicate PCR for sorted subsets received 150 to 250 ng genomic DNA, equal to 28,000 or so T cell genomes. The purified libraries were quantified using a Qubit 3.0 fluorometer, sized with a Bioanalyzer 2100, and then quantified again using the KAPA Library Quantification kit. Each immunoSEQ 96-well plate was sequenced on its own single-read 150-cycle Illumina NextSeq 550 flow cell. Per the source publication's procedure: Because the immunoSEQ output held only junctional sequences and lacked quality scores, the filtering could not match the filtering applied to full-length reads. To assign V/J genes and CDR3, sequences were annotated against IMGT germline references using PyIR, a Python wrapper for IgBLAST v1.9. Any read was removed if the V/J assignment was weak (E-value above 1e-6), the CDR3 was missing, or the read contained stop codons, out-of-frame junctions, or ambiguous translated residues. A V3J clonotype was defined by an identical inferred V gene, J gene, and CDR3 amino acid sequence. Percentage overlap between repertoires was calculated by dividing the number of shared unique clonotypes by the size of the smaller repertoire. Repertoire richness was assessed with RTK rarefaction, the Chao1 estimator, and Recon v2.1 estimates of unobserved clonotypes. OLGA was used to compute generation probabilities for all TCRbeta clonotypes that the gDNA method yielded from four donors. The clones in this table, taken by TCRdb from immuneACCESS, are in-frame only. Not every clone is retained; where verified, under half of the shortfall comes from an unresolved V gene, and the cause of the rest is unknown. The V and J calls and clone size come from that table; D and trimming were worked out from the DNA. The sample records 780,000 or so clones, around 77% of which are singletons. The top ten clones comprise less than 2% of the sample.

Donors were healthy HIV-negative adults with no recently reported acute infections or vaccinations. Only Caucasian adults living in Nashville, Tennessee, USA were represented among the donors. CD4+ T cells were enriched by magnetic negative selection; naive cells were then positively selected on CD45RA, and the negative fraction formed the memory subset. Blood was collected by leukapheresis, and PBMCs were isolated by Ficoll-Histopaque density gradient centrifugation and then cryopreserved in liquid nitrogen vapor phase. Analytical flow cytometry was used to check the purity and quantity of each magnetically sorted T cell population. Each sorted fraction had its genomic DNA isolated and then quantified by UV absorbance on a Nanodrop 2000c. This sample was included in a study of shared clonotypes between healthy human individuals (dated by TCRdb to the early 2020s). Some background on the complete study: A few men and a couple of women, aged 18 to 49 years, made up the cohort. For each donor, three plates each were used for CD4 naive and CD4 memory, two plates were used for CD8 naive, and one plate was used for CD8 memory. Different laboratories and diverse techniques were used to prepare libraries and sequence TCR repertoires, to increase sequencing depth and limit assay-specific biases. Per donor, leukapheresis produced somewhere between about 0.8 and 9.5 billion PBMCs. To estimate repertoire size and how much clonotypes are shared between individuals, the study performed deep sequencing of blood TCR repertoires from about five healthy adults. Study-level results and caveats: Only blood was sampled, and tissue TCR repertoires likely differ from those in blood. Higher generation probabilities were observed for clonotypes shared by all four sorted-subset donors than for non-shared clonotypes. Naive subsets generally had larger estimated clonotype richness than memory subsets. The genetic and exposure-history diversity represented was limited by the small number of donors. Rarefaction of sorted-subset datasets indicated incomplete sequencing despite the large sequencing depth. Based on pairwise subsampling, the degree of clonotype sharing among donors was expected to be affected by sequencing depth. When several donors were compared, the shared fraction of clonotypes was about 5.2% for naive CD4, approximately 3.3% for naive CD8, 2.3% for memory CD4, and around 0.4% for memory CD8.

V and J lose 0 bases and 0 bases, and a span of 9 bases separates them. The germline V gene (reference sequence) sets CDR1 to SGHNT and CDR2 to YYREEE. The CDR3 sequence holds 15 residues, the cysteine and phenylalanine included. Only CDR3 DNA is held: 45 bases, read in frame from base 1. The clonotype was recovered from a woman aged 25 to 45 in good health. Recombination connected TRBV5-4 to TRBJ1-1; too little of a D gene remains to name it. Material for sequencing was memory CD4+ T cells sorted from blood. The cell subset or site label here, explained by the study, means: CD45RA-negative fraction. The nucleotides are TGTGCCAGCAGCTTGGCAGGACGGATGAACACTGAAGCTTTCTTT. Its translation reads: CASSLAGRMNTEAFF. Beyond the CDR3, the reference TRBV5-4 and TRBJ1-1 genes provide the residues; the full variable domain reads: ETGVTQSPTHLIKTRGQQVTLRCSSQSGHNTVSWYQQALGQGPQFIFQYYREEENGRGNFPPRFSGLQFPNYSSELNVNALELDDSALYLCASSLAGRMNTEAFFGQGTRLTVV.